Following are 14 T cell receptor beta chains from one sample sequenced in a study of blood T cell repertoires in COVID-19. Some clones are missing from TCRdb's copy, which holds only in-frame ones; the method was immunoSEQ multiplex PCR. The sample contains roughly 140,000 clones, roughly 90% of which appear only once. Sequencing used peripheral blood. The receptor set was obtained from a man aged 45-65 years with active or convalescent COVID-19.

The chain is built from TRBV25-1 and TRBJ2-3, with 9 bases identical to TRBD2. This CDR3 contains 18 residues. V gave up 4 bases and J gave up 4 bases; unmatched junction bases: 15. The germline CDR1 and CDR2 sequences are MGHDK and SYGVNS. The CDR3 region is CASSGGRALLRFADTQYF. CDR3 nucleotides: TGTGCCAGCAGTGGCGGGAGGGCCCTCCTTAGATTTGCAGATACGCAGTATTTT.

In its sample, this clone was seen once. The rearrangement joins TRBV19 to TRBJ2-2, with 7 bases aligning to TRBD1. The germline CDR1 and CDR2 sequences are LNHDA and SQIVND (reference sequence). The CDR3 runs 14 residues. V gave up 2 bases and J gave up 6 bases; unmatched junction bases: 3. The CDR3: CASSITGAPGELFF. For the CDR3, the DNA is TGTGCCAGTAGTATAACAGGGGCCCCCGGGGAGCTGTTTTTT.

The chain is built from TRBV4-1 and TRBJ1-1, with 7 bases matching TRBD1. CDR1 is MGHRA and CDR2 is YSYEKL in the germline V gene. The CDR3 sequence is 15 residues long. V dropped 3 bases and J dropped 1; count of bases not matched to a gene: 5. CDR3 sequence: CASSHRQGTNTEAFF. The CDR3 coding sequence is TGCGCCAGCAGCCACCGACAGGGTACGAACACTGAAGCTTTCTTT.

With respect to this clone: The junction shows a germline mismatch at one end, possibly a read error. This rearrangement joins TRBV12-3 or TRBV12-4 to TRBJ2-3; 10 positions match TRBD2. CDR3 size: 13 residues. The CDR3 spells CASSLKREGQMDF. The CDR3 nucleotides are TGTGCCAGCAGTTTAAAGCGGGAGGGCCAAATGGATTTT.

This chain joins TRBV7-2 and TRBJ1-2; 10 bases line up with TRBD1. Germline V gene sequence: CDR1 SGHTA, CDR2 FQGNSA. This CDR3 spans 14 amino acids. Unmatched junction bases numbered 7, after V lost 5 bases and J lost 7 bases. The CDR3 DNA sequence: TGTGCCAGCAGCCCGGACAGGGGGATCGGTGGCTACACCTTC. Translating gives CASSPDRGIGGYTF.

The rearrangement joins TRBV7-9 to TRBJ2-3, with 8 bases that match TRBD2. Germline V gene lookup returns CDR1 SEHNR and CDR2 FQNEAQ (reference sequence). This CDR3 comprises 15 residues. Losses at the gene ends were 5 bases for V and 6 bases for J; bases not matched to a gene: 10. The CDR3 loop reads CASSGGLGGSDTQYF. CDR3 nucleotide sequence: TGTGCCAGCAGCGGGGGACTAGGGGGATCGGATACGCAGTATTTT.

The V and J genes are TRBV4-1 and TRBJ2-7; 8 nucleotides align to TRBD1. V was clipped by 0 bases and J by 5 bases; unmatched bases: 9. The CDR3 has 16 amino acids. Germline V gene sequence: CDR1 MGHRA, CDR2 YSYEKL. The CDR3 region is CASSQDRRTGMHEQYF. For the CDR3, the DNA is TGCGCCAGCAGCCAAGATAGGAGGACAGGGATGCACGAGCAGTACTTC.

This chain connects TRBV9 to TRBJ2-2; 11 bases map to TRBD2. The CDR3 has 20 residues. The trim removed 1 base at V and 7 bases at J, leaving 18 bases unmatched. Germline V gene data show CDR1 as SGDLS and CDR2 as YYNGEE. The CDR3, as DNA: TGTGCCAGCAGCGTACCAGGGGGCGGCATAGCGGGAGGGCCCGGCGGGGAGCTGTTTTTT. Protein sequence: CASSVPGGGIAGGPGGELFF.

The rearrangement uses TRBV18 and TRBJ1-1; 10 bases align to TRBD1. Per the germline V gene, CDR1 is KGHSH and CDR2 is LQKENI. J lost 4 bases, V lost 3 bases, and 5 bases had no gene match. This CDR3 is 15 amino acids long. The CDR3 loop reads CASSPRQGASTEAFF. The CDR3 bases are TGTGCCAGCTCACCCCGACAGGGGGCCAGCACTGAAGCTTTCTTT. Using reference TRBV18 and TRBJ1-1 for the parts outside the CDR3, the full variable domain is NAGVMQNPRHLVRRRGQEARLRCSPMKGHSHVYWYRQLPEEGLKFMVYLQKENIIDESGMPKERFSAEFPKEGPSILRIQQVVRGDSAAYFCASSPRQGASTEAFFGQGTRLTVV.

The chain combines TRBV7-2 with TRBJ2-7, with 7 bases identical to TRBD1. Trimming at V came to 5 bases and at J to 3 bases, leaving 10 bases not matched to a gene. The germline V gene encodes CDR1 SGHTA and CDR2 FQGNSA. This CDR3 has 15 residues. CDR3 sequence: CASSPYQGVNYEQYF. For the CDR3, the DNA is TGTGCCAGCAGCCCGTATCAGGGGGTTAACTACGAGCAGTACTTC.

The chain couples TRBV28 to TRBJ2-2, with 9 positions matching TRBD2. Germline V CDR1 and CDR2: MDHEN, SYDVKM. After removal of 4 bases from V and 0 bases from J, the junction contained 0 bases not matched to a gene. CDR3 length equals 15 residues. This chain's CDR3 is CASSSSGANTGELFF. Here the CDR3 DNA reads TGTGCCAGCAGTTCTAGCGGGGCGAACACCGGGGAGCTGTTTTTT.

This clone showed up just once. This chain uses TRBV5-1 with TRBJ2-7; possible D gene TRBD2, 6 bases. The CDR3 loop spans 14 amino acids. The ends were cut back, 4 bases at V and 1 base at J, with 12 bases in the middle. Germline values: CDR1 SGHRS, CDR2 YFSETQ. The CDR3 is CASSRGTESYEQYF. The CDR3 DNA follows: TGCGCCAGCAGCCGGGGGACGGAATCCTACGAGCAGTACTTC.

The chain employs TRBV5-1 and TRBJ2-1; 13 nucleotides align to TRBD2. Trimming cost V 6 bases and J 8 bases; bases outside gene matches: 8. Germline loops: CDR1 SGHRS, CDR2 YFSETQ. There are 15 residues in the CDR3. The CDR3 reads CASKELAGGPDEQFF. The CDR3 DNA reads as TGCGCCAGCAAGGAACTAGCGGGAGGGCCCGATGAGCAGTTCTTC.

The rearrangement links TRBV12-5 to TRBJ2-7, with 7 bases that match TRBD1. Germline CDR1 LGHNT, CDR2 FRNRAP. This CDR3 is built from 14 residues. V shed 7 bases, J shed 3 bases, and the junction held 9 bases outside the gene matches. Written as DNA, the CDR3 is TGTGCTAGTGCCCTCGGGGACAGTCGCTACGAGCAGTACTTC. Protein sequence: CASALGDSRYEQYF.